The 25 T cell receptor beta chains presented below share a single source sample, sequenced in a study of blood T cell repertoires in COVID-19. Profiling relied on immunoSEQ multiplex PCR, and the TCRdb table lists in-frame clones only, not all of them. The sample consists of 200,000 to 300,000 clones, 75% to 85% of them appearing once. The sample consisted of peripheral blood. Receptors originate from a woman aged 80 or older with COVID-19, enrolled during active disease.

The chain employs TRBV28 and TRBJ2-3; 10 bases line up with TRBD2. V lost 5 bases to trimming and J lost 3 bases; unmatched junction nucleotides: 14. The CDR3 has 18 residues. Germline CDR1 MDHEN, CDR2 SYDVKM. In DNA form, the CDR3 reads TGTGCCAGCAGTACCACCTCTAGCGGGAGACATGGGACAGATACGCAGTATTTT. It is translated as CASSTTSSGRHGTDTQYF.

The rearrangement links TRBV7-3 to TRBJ1-1; 9 bases line up with TRBD1. Looked up from germline, CDR1 is SGHTA and CDR2 is FQGTGA. J gave up 4 bases and V 5 bases, and 8 bases lay outside the gene matches. This CDR3 is 15 amino acids long. DNA of the CDR3: TGTGCCAGCAGCCCCCGTCCGGGACAGGGCACTGAAGCTTTCTTT. It yields the protein CASSPRPGQGTEAFF.

DNA of the CDR3: TGTGCCAGCGGGTCCAACAGGGCGAGCACCGGGGAGCTGTTTTTT. Amino acid sequence: CASGSNRASTGELFF. The chain recombines TRBV2 with TRBJ2-2, with D tentatively TRBD1 (6 bases). This CDR3 region has 15 residues. With 8 bases removed from V and 4 bases from J, the gap between germline ends came to 17 bases. CDR1 is SNHLY and CDR2 is FYNNEI in the germline V gene.

The CDR3 DNA is TGTGCCAGCTCGGGGCAAAAGGGAACTGAATTCTACGAGCAGTACTTC. Translation gives CASSGQKGTEFYEQYF. The V call is TRBV18, the J call TRBJ2-7; TRBD1 might be the D (5 bases). The CDR3 has 16 residues. The V gene lost 6 bases and the J gene lost 3 bases, with 21 bases spanning the gap. Germline CDR1 reads KGHSH; CDR2 reads LQKENI.

With respect to this clone: Other DNA sequences from this sample encode an identical CDR3 as well. The chain employs TRBV29-1 and TRBJ1-1; D possibly corresponds to TRBD1 (5 bases). Looked up from germline, CDR1 is SQVTM and CDR2 is ANQGSEA. The ends were cut back, 5 bases at V and 4 bases at J, with 11 bases in the middle. The CDR3 loop spans 12 amino acids. DNA of the CDR3: TGCAGCGTTCGTCAGGGTGGCACTGAAGCTTTCTTT. This codes for CSVRQGGTEAFF.

As DNA, the CDR3 is TGTGCCAGCAGCCAAGATTTAGCGACCGGGGAGCTGTTTTTT. This encodes CASSQDLATGELFF. This rearrangement joins TRBV4-2 to TRBJ2-2; a weak D match, TRBD2 (5 bases). The germline CDR1 and CDR2 sequences are LGHNA and YNFKEQ. V lost 0 bases and J lost 5, with 7 bases in between. This CDR3 spans 14 amino acids.

This chain uses TRBV7-2 with TRBJ2-1; D unresolved. This CDR3 is built from 15 residues. Trimming removed 5 bases from V and 2 bases from J, with 13 bases in between. Germline CDR1 is SGHTA and CDR2 is FQGNSA. The DNA of the CDR3 is TGTGCCAGCAGCCTCGGCTCTGGGCCCTACAATGAGCAGTTCTTC. This sequence encodes CASSLGSGPYNEQFF.

The chain links TRBV4-3 to TRBJ2-7, with a tentative D call TRBD2 (6 bases). Per the germline V gene, CDR1 is LGHNA and CDR2 is YSLEER. The CDR3 covers 16 residues. The V and J ends lost 3 bases and 0 bases respectively, with 15 bases between them. Written as DNA, the CDR3 is TGCGCCAGCAGCCATGGGGTAGGAGGGATCTCCTACGAGCAGTACTTC. It specifies CASSHGVGGISYEQYF.

This clone was seen more than once but under ten times. The chain joins TRBV5-4 to TRBJ1-1; D possibly corresponds to TRBD1 (5 bases). Germline V gives CDR1 SGHNT, CDR2 YYREEE (reference sequence). With 2 bases removed from V and 2 bases from J, the gap between germline ends came to 13 bases. The CDR3 loop spans 15 amino acids. The CDR3 is CASSLGGGLNTEAFF. The CDR3 coding sequence is TGTGCCAGCAGCTTAGGTGGGGGACTCAACACTGAAGCTTTCTTT.

This clone was picked up one time. The chain recombines TRBV7-9 with TRBJ1-2; D is undetermined. Germline V gene lookup returns CDR1 SEHNR and CDR2 FQNEAQ (reference sequence). V lost 5 bases, J lost 4 bases, and 17 bases lay in between. The CDR3 runs 15 residues. CDR3 coding DNA: TGTGCCAGCAGCCTTTCGACAAGACATTTCTATGGCTACACCTTC. Protein sequence: CASSLSTRHFYGYTF.

The chain is built from TRBV18 and TRBJ1-4; D possibly corresponds to TRBD1 (6 bases). CDR3 length: 15 amino acids. V was shortened by 1 base and J by 4 bases, with 10 bases between the two germline ends. Germline lookup yields CDR1 KGHSH and CDR2 LQKENI. The CDR3 spells CASSPRRQVNEKLFF. CDR3 sequence (DNA): TGTGCCAGCTCACCACGGCGACAGGTTAATGAAAAACTGTTTTTT.

The chain employs TRBV11-2 and TRBJ2-3; 8 bases match TRBD2. This CDR3 has 14 amino acids. The trim removed 4 bases at V and 6 bases at J, leaving 6 bases unmatched. Germline V gene data show CDR1 as SGHAT and CDR2 as FQNNGV. CDR3 nucleotides: TGTGCCAGCAGCTCGGGACTAGTGTCGGATACGCAGTATTTT. It encodes CASSSGLVSDTQYF. The whole variable domain, remainder taken from reference TRBV11-2 and TRBJ2-3, is EAGVAQSPRYKIIEKRQSVAFWCNPISGHATLYWYQQILGQGPKLLIQFQNNGVVDDSQLPKDRFSAERLKGVDSTLKIQPAKLEDSAVYLCASSSGLVSDTQYFGPGTRLTVL.

V and J are TRBV7-9 and TRBJ1-6, with D unclear. The CDR3 is 12 residues long. V lost 5 bases and J lost 8, with 7 bases in between. Germline V CDR1 and CDR2: SEHNR, FQNEAQ (reference sequence). The CDR3 DNA sequence: TGTGCCAGCAGCCCTACAGATTCACCCCTCCACTTT. Residues: CASSPTDSPLHF.

The CDR3 DNA reads TGTGCCAGCAGTTCTAACTACGAGCAGTACTTC. Translating it yields CASSSNYEQYF. The genes are TRBV6-2 or TRBV6-3 and TRBJ2-7; no firm D call. CDR1 and CDR2 from the germline V gene are MNHEY and SVGEGT. The V and J ends lost 4 bases and 3 bases respectively, with 4 bases between them. The CDR3 loop spans 11 amino acids.

V gene TRBV28 combines with J gene TRBJ1-4, with TRBD1 as a possible D gene (6 bases). The V gene's germline CDR1 is MDHEN and CDR2 SYDVKM. The ends were cut back, 4 bases at V and 4 bases at J, with 13 bases in the middle. This CDR3 has 15 residues. For the CDR3, the DNA is TGTGCCAGCAGTTCGGGGGGGGCCGTTAATGAAAAACTGTTTTTT. It is translated as CASSSGGAVNEKLFF.

V usage is TRBV29-1 and J usage is TRBJ1-5; 9 bases are shared with TRBD1. V was clipped by 6 bases and J by 4 bases; unmatched bases: 16. Germline lookup yields CDR1 SQVTM and CDR2 ANQGSEA. The CDR3 contains 17 residues. In DNA, the CDR3 is TGCAGCGTGGCCGAAGGCGGACAGGGGAGGACTAATCAGCCCCAGCATTTT. Residues: CSVAEGGQGRTNQPQHF.

This clone was detected only once. The rearrangement uses TRBV5-1 and TRBJ1-1; D unclear. This CDR3 spans 14 amino acids. V was pared by 3 bases and J by 3 bases, with 12 bases between. Germline V gene data show CDR1 as SGHRS and CDR2 as YFSETQ. CDR3 residues: CASSSTRIDTEAFF. For the CDR3, the DNA is TGCGCCAGCAGCTCGACAAGGATCGACACTGAAGCTTTCTTT.

This clone occurred once. This sequence joins TRBV10-3 and TRBJ1-1; 9 bases align to TRBD1. CDR1 and CDR2 from the germline V gene are ENHRY and SYGVKD. The CDR3 runs to 17 residues. V lost 5 bases, J lost 0 bases, and 10 bases stayed unmatched. This CDR3 is CAISFSGTGKMNTEAFF. The CDR3 bases are TGTGCCATCAGTTTTTCCGGGACAGGGAAAATGAACACTGAAGCTTTCTTT.

The gene calls are TRBV10-3 and TRBJ2-3; a possible D gene is TRBD2 (5 bases). This CDR3 is built from 13 residues. CDR1 is ENHRY, CDR2 SYGVKD, per germline. V lost 10 bases and J lost 1, with 12 bases in between. The chain's CDR3 is CATGDSGTDTQYF. CDR3 nucleotide sequence: TGTGCCACCGGGGATAGCGGCACAGATACGCAGTATTTT.

V usage is TRBV2 and J usage is TRBJ2-7; 10 bases line up with TRBD1. CDR1 is SNHLY, CDR2 FYNNEI, per germline. CDR3 length equals 16 residues. J was trimmed by 1 base and V by 6 bases; bases with no gene match: 9. As DNA, the CDR3 is TGTGCCAGCAGGCCACAGACAGGGGGCAAATCCTACGAGCAGTACTTC. This gives the protein CASRPQTGGKSYEQYF.

This clone was counted only a few times. The J gene is TRBJ2-3, the V gene TRBV7-2, with 10 bases matching TRBD1. The CDR3 totals 17 residues. V lost 5 bases, J lost 1 base, and 9 bases stayed unmatched. Germline CDR1 reads SGHTA; CDR2 reads FQGNSA. CDR3: CASSRTAGTGGTDTQYF. The CDR3 DNA follows: TGTGCCAGCAGCCGTACAGCCGGGACAGGGGGCACAGATACGCAGTATTTT.

V gene TRBV28 combines with J gene TRBJ2-2; 13 positions agree with TRBD2. The CDR3 has 16 amino acids. CDR1 and CDR2 from the germline V gene are MDHEN and SYDVKM. The junction had 6 bases not matched to a gene; V was cut back by 10 bases and J by 1 base. The CDR3 nucleotides are TGTGCCACCAGGACTAGCGGGAGTGGGAACACCGGGGAGCTGTTTTTT. Residues: CATRTSGSGNTGELFF.

Of note for this clone: Other DNA variants within this sample encode the same CDR3. The J gene is TRBJ1-5, the V gene TRBV5-1; a possible D gene is TRBD1 (6 bases). Trimming shortened V by 5 bases and J by 2 bases, and 8 bases separated the two germline ends. The CDR3 contains 13 residues. Germline loops: CDR1 SGHRS, CDR2 YFSETQ. The CDR3 loop reads CASSSGGNQPQHF. DNA of the CDR3: TGCGCCAGCAGTTCAGGGGGCAATCAGCCCCAGCATTTT.

This sequence joins TRBV5-1 and TRBJ2-7, with 13 bases that match TRBD2. The V gene end was trimmed by 4 bases and the J gene end by 6 bases; junction bases not matched to a gene: 4. This CDR3 comprises 14 residues. Germline loops: CDR1 SGHRS, CDR2 YFSETQ. The CDR3 nucleotides read TGCGCCAGCAGCCTCGGGACTAGCGGGATCGAGCAGTACTTC. It is translated as CASSLGTSGIEQYF.

V and J are TRBV5-1 and TRBJ1-2; D is perhaps TRBD1 (5 bases). This CDR3 region has 12 residues. The V and J ends lost 2 bases and 8 bases respectively, with 10 bases between them. Germline-derived CDR1 and CDR2 are SGHRS and YFSETQ. The CDR3 DNA follows: TGCGCCAGCAGCTTAGGGGCCGGAGGCTACACCTTC. The encoded protein is CASSLGAGGYTF.